This T cell receptor (beta chain) was sequenced for a study of technical replicates of blood from several donors. Germline CDR1 reads LNHDA; CDR2 reads SQIVND (reference sequence). The CDR3 totals 14 residues. The V and J ends lost 6 bases and 0 bases respectively, with 9 bases between them. The protocol was immunoSEQ multiplex PCR, while the TCRdb copy is restricted to in-frame clones and leaves out a portion. The sample lists some 79,000 clones; 94% were seen once. The source of this sequence is a human donor in good health. J is TRBJ2-1 and V is TRBV19; D is uncertain. The sample comprised T cells isolated from PBMCs. CDR3 bases: TGTGCCAGTAGGGGCAGTAGCTCCTACAATGAGCAGTTCTTC. Its protein product is CASRGSSSYNEQFF.